This T cell receptor beta chain derives from a study of blood T cell repertoires in COVID-19. Overall study: The study drew acute and convalescent COVID-19 samples from the United States, Italy and Spain. T cells, B-cell-depleted T cells, or PBMCs provided the cDNA or gDNA that served as material.

This CDR3 has 15 residues. CDR1 is SGHDT, CDR2 YYEEEE, per germline. V shed 4 bases and J 5 bases; nucleotides not matched to a gene: 11. Per the original data handling: Reference gene primer amplification gave nucleated cell count estimates. Method: immunoSEQ multiplex PCR; TCRdb's copy keeps in-frame clones and lacks some. The V and J calls and the clone size are those of that table, but D and trimming were determined from the DNA. In the table there are a few hundred thousand clones, roughly 89% of which are singletons. Sequenced: peripheral blood. This chain connects TRBV5-6 to TRBJ1-2; 7 nucleotides line up with TRBD1. The receptor comes from a woman aged 40 to 49 who had recovered from COVID-19. The CDR3 DNA follows: TGTGCCAGCAGCCGGACAGATCCAGGGGGATATGGCTACACCTTC. This encodes CASSRTDPGGYGYTF.